The clone carrying this T cell receptor beta chain was seen only a few times. Its antigen remains unidentified. This sample stems from a study of CD8 T cells in ankylosing spondylitis. Overall study results and limits: Certain motif variants had earlier been reported in reactive arthritis synovial fluid and blood. What seemed typical of ankylosing spondylitis blood was a TCR beta motif built from eight highly homologous variants. Within peripheral blood, clones linked to disease were CD8+ and relatively rare. Reports say disease-linked clones showed up significantly more in matched ankylosing spondylitis synovial fluid.

Each TCR beta library was made by quantitative 5'-RACE that incorporated molecular barcodes. TCRdb re-called the 5' RACE reads through MiXCR, storing one row per CDR3 protein. The profile covers around 770,000 distinct CDR3 sequences, with approximately 12% appearing a single time and roughly 0.51% taken by the ten largest. Germline loops: CDR1 SEHNR, CDR2 FQNEAQ (reference sequence). This CDR3 region has 17 residues. V lost 1 base and J lost 1; bases outside the gene matches: 7. Input material: blood, either unsorted or a sorted T cell fraction (not recorded which). The chain is built from TRBV7-9 and TRBJ1-1; 9 bases match TRBD1. The sequence derives from a male donor with ankylosing spondylitis. The CDR3 sequence is CASSLGRQGGPNTEAFF. In DNA, the CDR3 is TGTGCCAGCAGCTTAGGTAGACAGGGGGGACCGAACACTGAAGCTTTCTTT.